This TCR beta chain came from a study of spatial heterogeneity in lung cancer. TCRdb used MiXCR to reprocess the 5' RACE reads, holding one entry per CDR3 protein. The table shows 11,000 or so distinct CDR3 sequences, with roughly 13% occurring only once. Time point meaning: sample taken at primary tumor resection. Donation came from some 72 patients with untreated early-stage non-small cell lung cancer. This clonotype was counted a few times. Antigen specificity is unknown. CDR1 DFQATT and CDR2 SNEGSKA come from the germline V gene (reference sequence). J was trimmed by 0 bases and V by 6 bases; bases with no gene match: 16. This CDR3 has 18 amino acids. Study-wide results and limits: Expanded intratumoral alpha and beta TCR counts tracked tumor mutation counts.

The sample consisted of lung tumor tissue, taken at surgery. The genes are TRBV20-1 and TRBJ2-3; TRBD2 matches at 9 bases. The origin of this receptor is a male donor with early-stage non-small cell lung cancer. The CDR3 DNA is TGCAGTGCCGGGACGCCCAGGCGGGGGGGTCTTAGCACAGATACGCAGTATTTT. This translates into CSAGTPRRGGLSTDTQYF.